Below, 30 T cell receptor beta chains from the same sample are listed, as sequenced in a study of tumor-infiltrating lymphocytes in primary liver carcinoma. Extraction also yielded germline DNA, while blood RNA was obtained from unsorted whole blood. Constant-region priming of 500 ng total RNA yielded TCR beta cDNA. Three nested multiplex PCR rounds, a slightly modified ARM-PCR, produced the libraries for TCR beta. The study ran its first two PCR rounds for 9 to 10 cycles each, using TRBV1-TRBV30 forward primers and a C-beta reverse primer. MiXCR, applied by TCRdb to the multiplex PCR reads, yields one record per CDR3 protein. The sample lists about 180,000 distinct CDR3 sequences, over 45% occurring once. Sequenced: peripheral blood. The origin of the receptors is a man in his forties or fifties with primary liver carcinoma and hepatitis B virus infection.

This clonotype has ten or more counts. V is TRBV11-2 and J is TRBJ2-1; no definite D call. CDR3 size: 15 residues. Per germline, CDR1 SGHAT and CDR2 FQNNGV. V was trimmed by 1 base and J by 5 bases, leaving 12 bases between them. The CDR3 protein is CASSLGGFPNNEQFF. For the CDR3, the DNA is TGTGCCAGCAGCTTAGGTGGGTTCCCCAACAATGAGCAGTTCTTC. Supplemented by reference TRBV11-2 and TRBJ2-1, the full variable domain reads EAGVAQSPRYKIIEKRQSVAFWCNPISGHATLYWYQQILGQGPKLLIQFQNNGVVDDSQLPKDRFSAERLKGVDSTLKIQPAKLEDSAVYLCASSLGGFPNNEQFFGPGTRLTVL.

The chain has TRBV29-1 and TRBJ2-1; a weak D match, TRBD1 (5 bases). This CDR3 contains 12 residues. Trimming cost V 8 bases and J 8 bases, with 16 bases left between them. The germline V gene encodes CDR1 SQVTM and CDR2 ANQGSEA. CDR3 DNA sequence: TGCAGCAGTGGACAACTTCTCGATGAGCAGTTCTTC. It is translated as CSSGQLLDEQFF.

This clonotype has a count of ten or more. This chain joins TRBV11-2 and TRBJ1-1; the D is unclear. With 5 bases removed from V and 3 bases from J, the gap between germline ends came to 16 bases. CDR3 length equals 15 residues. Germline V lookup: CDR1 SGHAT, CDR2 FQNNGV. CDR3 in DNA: TGTGCCAGCAGCCCCCGGGAGGGTAAGGACACTGAAGCTTTCTTT. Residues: CASSPREGKDTEAFF.

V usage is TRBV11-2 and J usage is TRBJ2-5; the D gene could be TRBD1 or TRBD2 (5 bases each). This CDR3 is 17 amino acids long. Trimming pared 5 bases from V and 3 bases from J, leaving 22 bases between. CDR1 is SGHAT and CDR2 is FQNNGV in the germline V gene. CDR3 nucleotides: TGTGCCAGCAGCCCTCCCGGGACGCAGGTGGGGAAAGAGACCCAGTACTTC. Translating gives CASSPPGTQVGKETQYF.

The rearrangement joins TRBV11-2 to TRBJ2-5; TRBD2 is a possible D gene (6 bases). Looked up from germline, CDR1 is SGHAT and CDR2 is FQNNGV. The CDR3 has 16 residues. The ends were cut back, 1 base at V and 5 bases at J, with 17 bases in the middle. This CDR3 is CASSLVLSGRGETQYF. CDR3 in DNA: TGTGCCAGCAGCTTAGTCTTGTCGGGACGGGGGGAGACCCAGTACTTC.

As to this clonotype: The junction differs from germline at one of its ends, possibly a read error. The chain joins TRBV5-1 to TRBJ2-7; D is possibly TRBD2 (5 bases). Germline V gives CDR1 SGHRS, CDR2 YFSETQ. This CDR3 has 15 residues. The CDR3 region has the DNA TGCGCTAGCAGTCCCCTCACCCCGGGATCCTACGAGCAGTACTTC. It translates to CASSPLTPGSYEQYF.

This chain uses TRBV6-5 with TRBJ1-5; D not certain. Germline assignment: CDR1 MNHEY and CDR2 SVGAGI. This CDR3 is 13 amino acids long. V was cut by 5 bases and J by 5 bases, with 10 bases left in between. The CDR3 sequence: CASSPSRDQPQHF. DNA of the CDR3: TGTGCCAGCAGTCCGTCGAGGGATCAGCCCCAGCATTTT.

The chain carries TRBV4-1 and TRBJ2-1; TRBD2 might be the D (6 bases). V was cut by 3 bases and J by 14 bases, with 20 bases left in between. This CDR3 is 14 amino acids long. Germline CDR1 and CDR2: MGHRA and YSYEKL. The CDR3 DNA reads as TGCGCCAGCAGCCAGGATCCGGCCGGCGGAGGGAAGTTCTTC. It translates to CASSQDPAGGGKFF.

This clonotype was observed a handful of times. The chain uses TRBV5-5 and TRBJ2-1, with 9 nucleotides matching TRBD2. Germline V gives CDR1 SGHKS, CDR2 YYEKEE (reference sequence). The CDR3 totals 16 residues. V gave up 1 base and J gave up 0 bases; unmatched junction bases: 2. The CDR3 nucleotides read TGTGCCAGCAGCTTGAGACTAGCGGCCTCCTACAATGAGCAGTTCTTC. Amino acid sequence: CASSLRLAASYNEQFF.

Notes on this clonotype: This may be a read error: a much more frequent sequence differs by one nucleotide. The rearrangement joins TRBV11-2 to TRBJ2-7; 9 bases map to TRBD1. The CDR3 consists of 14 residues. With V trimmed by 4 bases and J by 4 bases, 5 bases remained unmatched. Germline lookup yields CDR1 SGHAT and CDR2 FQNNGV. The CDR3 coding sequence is TGTGCCAGCAGCTCCTGGACAGGGGTATACGAGCAGTACTTC. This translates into CASSSWTGVYEQYF.

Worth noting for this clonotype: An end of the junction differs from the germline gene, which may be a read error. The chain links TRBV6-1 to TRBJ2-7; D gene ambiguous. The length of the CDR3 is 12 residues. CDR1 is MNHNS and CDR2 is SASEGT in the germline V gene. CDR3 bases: TGTACCAGCAGTAACGGACCCTACGAGCAGTATTTC. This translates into CTSSNGPYEQYF.

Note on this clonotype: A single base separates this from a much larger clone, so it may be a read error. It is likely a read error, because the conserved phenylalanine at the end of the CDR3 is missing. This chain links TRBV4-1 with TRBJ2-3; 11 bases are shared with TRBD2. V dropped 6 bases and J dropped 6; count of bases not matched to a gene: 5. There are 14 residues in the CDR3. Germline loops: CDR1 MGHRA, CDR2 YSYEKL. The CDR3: CASRPSGRPDTQYS. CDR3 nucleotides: TGCGCCAGCAGGCCTAGCGGGAGGCCGGATACGCAGTATTCT.

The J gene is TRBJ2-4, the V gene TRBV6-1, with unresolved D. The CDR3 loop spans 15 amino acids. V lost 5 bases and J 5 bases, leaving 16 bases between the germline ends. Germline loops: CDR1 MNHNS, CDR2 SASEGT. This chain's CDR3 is CASSIHTLPQNIQYF. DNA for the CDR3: TGTGCCAGCAGTATACACACCCTACCCCAAAACATTCAGTACTTC.

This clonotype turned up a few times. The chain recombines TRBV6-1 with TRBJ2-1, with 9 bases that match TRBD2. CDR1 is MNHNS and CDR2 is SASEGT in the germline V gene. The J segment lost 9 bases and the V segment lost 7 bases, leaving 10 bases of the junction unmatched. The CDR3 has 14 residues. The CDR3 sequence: CASNLLAGRGEQFF. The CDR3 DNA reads TGTGCCAGCAACTTACTAGCGGGTAGGGGTGAGCAGTTCTTC.

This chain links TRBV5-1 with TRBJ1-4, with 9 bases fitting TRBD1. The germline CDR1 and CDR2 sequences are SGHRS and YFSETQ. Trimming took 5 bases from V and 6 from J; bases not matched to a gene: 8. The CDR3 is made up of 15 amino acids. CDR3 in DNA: TGCGCCAGCAGTTTAAGACAGGGGGTCGATGAAAAACTGTTTTTT. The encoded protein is CASSLRQGVDEKLFF.

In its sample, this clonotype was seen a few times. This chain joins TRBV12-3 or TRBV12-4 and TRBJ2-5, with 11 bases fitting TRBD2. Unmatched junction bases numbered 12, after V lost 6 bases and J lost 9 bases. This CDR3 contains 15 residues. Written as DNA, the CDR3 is TGTGCCAGCAGCACGATAACTAGCGGGAGCGGGGCCCAGTACTTC. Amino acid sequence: CASSTITSGSGAQYF.

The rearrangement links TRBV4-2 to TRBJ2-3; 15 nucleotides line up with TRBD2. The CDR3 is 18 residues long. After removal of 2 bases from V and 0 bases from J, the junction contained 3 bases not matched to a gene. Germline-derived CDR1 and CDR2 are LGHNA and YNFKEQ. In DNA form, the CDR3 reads TGTGCCAGCAGCCAAACCGGGACTAGCGGGGGGAGCACAGATACGCAGTATTTT. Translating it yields CASSQTGTSGGSTDTQYF.

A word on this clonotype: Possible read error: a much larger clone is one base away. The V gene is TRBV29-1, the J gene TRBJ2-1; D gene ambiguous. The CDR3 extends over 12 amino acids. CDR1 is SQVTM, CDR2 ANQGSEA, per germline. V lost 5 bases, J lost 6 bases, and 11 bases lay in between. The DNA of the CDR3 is TGCAGCGTTCCTACACCTTGCAATGAGCAGTTCTTC. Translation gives CSVPTPCNEQFF.

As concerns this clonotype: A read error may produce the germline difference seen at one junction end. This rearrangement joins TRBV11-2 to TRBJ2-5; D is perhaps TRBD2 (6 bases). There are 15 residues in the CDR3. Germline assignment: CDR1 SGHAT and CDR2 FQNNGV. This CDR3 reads CASSFAGTNRETQYF. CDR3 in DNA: TGTGCCAGCAGCTTCGCCGGGACGAATCGGGAGACCCAGTATTTC. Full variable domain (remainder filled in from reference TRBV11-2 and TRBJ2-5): EAGVAQSPRYKIIEKRQSVAFWCNPISGHATLYWYQQILGQGPKLLIQFQNNGVVDDSQLPKDRFSAERLKGVDSTLKIQPAKLEDSAVYLCASSFAGTNRETQYFGPGTRLLVL.

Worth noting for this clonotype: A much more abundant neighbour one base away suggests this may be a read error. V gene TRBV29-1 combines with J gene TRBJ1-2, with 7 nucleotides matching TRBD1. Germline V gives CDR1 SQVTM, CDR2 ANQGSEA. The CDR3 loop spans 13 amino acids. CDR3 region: CSFEEGDRDGYTF. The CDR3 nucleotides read TGCAGCTTTGAAGAGGGGGACAGAGATGGCTACACCTTC.

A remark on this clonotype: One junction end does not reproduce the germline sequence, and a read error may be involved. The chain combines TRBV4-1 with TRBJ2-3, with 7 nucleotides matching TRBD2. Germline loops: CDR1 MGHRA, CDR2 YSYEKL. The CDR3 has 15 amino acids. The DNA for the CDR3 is TGCGCCGGCAGCCTGAGGGAGGGGACCACAGATACGCAGTATTTT. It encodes CAGSLREGTTDTQYF.

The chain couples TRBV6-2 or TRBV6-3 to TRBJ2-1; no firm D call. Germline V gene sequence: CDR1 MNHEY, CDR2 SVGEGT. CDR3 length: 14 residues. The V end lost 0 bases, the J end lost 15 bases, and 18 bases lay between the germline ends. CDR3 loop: CASSYSKGPGGRFF. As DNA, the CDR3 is TGTGCCAGCAGTTACTCGAAGGGTCCAGGTGGACGGTTCTTC.

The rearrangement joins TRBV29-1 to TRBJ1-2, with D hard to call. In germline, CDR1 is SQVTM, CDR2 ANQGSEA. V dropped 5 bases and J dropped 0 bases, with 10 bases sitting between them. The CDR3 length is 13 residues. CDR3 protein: CSVYNGANYGYTF. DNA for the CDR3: TGCAGCGTTTACAACGGAGCTAACTATGGCTACACCTTC.

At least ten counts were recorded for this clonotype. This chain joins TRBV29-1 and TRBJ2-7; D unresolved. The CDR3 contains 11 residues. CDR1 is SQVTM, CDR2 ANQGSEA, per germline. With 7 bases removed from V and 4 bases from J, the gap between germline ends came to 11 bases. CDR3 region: CSARFNYEQYF. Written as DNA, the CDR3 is TGCAGCGCTCGATTCAATTACGAGCAGTACTTC.

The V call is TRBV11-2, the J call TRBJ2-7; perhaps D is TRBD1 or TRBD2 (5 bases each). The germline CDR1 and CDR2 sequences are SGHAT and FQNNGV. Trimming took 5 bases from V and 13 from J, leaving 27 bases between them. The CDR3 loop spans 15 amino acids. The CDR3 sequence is CASSPEGSSRLERYF. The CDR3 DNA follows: TGTGCCAGCAGCCCAGAGGGGTCTAGTCGTCTCGAGCGTTACTTC.

For the CDR3, the DNA is TGTGCCTGGAGTCCCCTGCAGACAGAGCAGTTCTTC. This codes for CAWSPLQTEQFF. The rearrangement uses TRBV30 and TRBJ2-1; the D is unclear. Trimming stripped 2 bases from V and 10 bases from J, with 12 bases between. CDR1 GTSNPN and CDR2 SVGIG come from the germline V gene (reference sequence). The CDR3 totals 12 residues.

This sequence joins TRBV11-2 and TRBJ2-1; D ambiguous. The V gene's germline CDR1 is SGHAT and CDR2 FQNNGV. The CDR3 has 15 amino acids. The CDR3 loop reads CVSSSTEIDPNEQFF. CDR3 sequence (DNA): TGTGTAAGCAGCTCCACAGAGATCGACCCTAATGAGCAGTTCTTC.

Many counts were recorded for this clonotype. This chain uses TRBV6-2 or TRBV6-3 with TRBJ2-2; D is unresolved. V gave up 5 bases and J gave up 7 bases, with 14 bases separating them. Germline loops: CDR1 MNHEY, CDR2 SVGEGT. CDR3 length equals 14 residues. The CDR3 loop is CASSKGPAYGELFF. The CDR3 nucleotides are TGTGCCAGCAGTAAGGGTCCTGCCTACGGGGAGCTGTTTTTT.

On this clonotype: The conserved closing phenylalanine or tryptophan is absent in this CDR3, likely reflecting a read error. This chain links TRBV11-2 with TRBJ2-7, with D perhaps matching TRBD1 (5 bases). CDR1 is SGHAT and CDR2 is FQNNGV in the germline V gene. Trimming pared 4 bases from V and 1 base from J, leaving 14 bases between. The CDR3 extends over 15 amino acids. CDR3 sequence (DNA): TGTGCCAGCAGCTCTATACTGAGACAGTCCTACGAGCAGTACTTA. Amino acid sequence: CASSSILRQSYEQYL.

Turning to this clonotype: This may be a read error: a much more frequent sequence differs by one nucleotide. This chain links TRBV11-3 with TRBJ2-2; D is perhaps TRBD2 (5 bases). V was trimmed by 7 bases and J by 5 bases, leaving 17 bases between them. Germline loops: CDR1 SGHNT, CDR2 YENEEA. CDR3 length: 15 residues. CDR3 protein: CASTPGVARTGELFF. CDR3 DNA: TGTGCCAGCACCCCCGGGGTAGCCCGGACCGGGGAGCTGTTTTTT.